This note documents a single T cell receptor (beta chain) sequence. Its antigen is not known. The method was immunoSEQ multiplex PCR; TCRdb's version includes in-frame clones alone and lacks a portion of them. The table has some 86,000 clones, 91% seen once; the top ten hold around 6.9%. The data derive from a study of OX40 agonist ivuxolimab in advanced cancers. Study context: Therapy given before enrollment (anti-PD-1, anti-PD-L1 or anti-CTLA-4) was allowed, and 35% to 45% had some. Broader study findings: At doses 0.1 to 3.0 mg/kg, CD4+ and CD8+ clones expanded. Among the least clonally expanded were partial responders at 0.1-3.0 mg/kg. Also present in some nonresponders was a low level of normalized T-cell clonal expansion.

The source material was CD4+ or CD8+ T cells sorted from blood, sampled in a trial of the OX40 agonist ivuxolimab. This TCR derives from an adult with an advanced solid tumor such as melanoma, head and neck, liver or kidney cancer.

For the CDR3, the DNA is TGTGCCATCAGGACCAGCGGGAGTCCCACAGATACGCAGTATTTT. As protein: CAIRTSGSPTDTQYF. V is TRBV10-3 and J is TRBJ2-3, with 8 nucleotides matching TRBD2. The CDR3 totals 15 residues. From germline, CDR1 is ENHRY and CDR2 SYGVKD. Losses at the gene ends were 6 bases for V and 2 bases for J; bases not matched to a gene: 7.